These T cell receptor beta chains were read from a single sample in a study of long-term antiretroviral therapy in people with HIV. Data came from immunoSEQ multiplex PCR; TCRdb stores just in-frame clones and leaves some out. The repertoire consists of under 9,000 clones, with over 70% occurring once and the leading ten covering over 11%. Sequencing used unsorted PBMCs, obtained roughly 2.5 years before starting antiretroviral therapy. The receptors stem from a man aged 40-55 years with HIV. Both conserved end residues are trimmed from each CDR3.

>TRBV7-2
ASRRNRGAEAF
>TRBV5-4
ASSDGQGDSPLH
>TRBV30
AWSGAGAQPQH
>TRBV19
ASSIDLSWIQPQH
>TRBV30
AWRDWRSYEQY
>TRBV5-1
ASSLDNTGELF
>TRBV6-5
ASSYPGAAVDGYT
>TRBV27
ASSSHLGGSHTEQY
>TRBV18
ASSLAGGPGDTQY
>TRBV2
ASRAGTNEKLF
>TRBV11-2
ASSFALLEGTEAF
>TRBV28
ASSNRGLTDTQY
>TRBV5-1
ASSLGNEQF
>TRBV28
ASSLYAGNEYGYT
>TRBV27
ASSLRTGGVRPMNTEAF
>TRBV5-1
ASSVATEGNTIY
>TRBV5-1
ASSFQTPMNTGELF
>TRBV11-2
ASSSTGEGEKLF
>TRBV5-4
ASSLEAGRSYEQY
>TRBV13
ASSRDFYEQY
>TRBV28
ASSLGDVYNSPLH
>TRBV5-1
ASSLEGAGANVLT
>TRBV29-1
SVARGSNTEAF
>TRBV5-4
ASSLQTSRVNEQF
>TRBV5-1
ASSLSQNTEAF
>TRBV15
ATSRDFRDREMGEQY
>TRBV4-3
ASSQDGETDTQY
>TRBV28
ASRGLSATDTQY
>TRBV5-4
ASGTGYEQY
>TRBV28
ASRLGGVPRGYT
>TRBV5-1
ASSQKGGLDYEQY
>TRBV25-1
ASSSGTFLSSYEQY
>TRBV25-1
ASSEGSNTEAF
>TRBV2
ASSPGPSSGNTIY
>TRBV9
ASGGPGDEQY
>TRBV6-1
ASSGQGARVYGYT
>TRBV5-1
ASSLDVVSGNTIY
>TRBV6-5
ASSFDRDYGYT
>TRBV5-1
ASSLGGSSGANVLT
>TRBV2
ASVTPGQKYEQY
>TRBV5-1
ASSLGYSALANYGYT
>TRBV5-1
ASSPEQGSPLH
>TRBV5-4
ASSFGKGTWPYEQY
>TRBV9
ASRTVGPPGLGFSEQY
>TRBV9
ASSVGRNSGGAGTDTQY
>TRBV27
ASSLSGSEGYQPQH
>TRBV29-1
SVETGTGELF
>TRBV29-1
SVEGVGSLGYT
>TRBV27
ASSYNRGAKNIQY
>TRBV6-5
ASSYRIQGNQETQY
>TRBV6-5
ASSRGQGGHQPQH
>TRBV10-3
AINDDSTYEQY
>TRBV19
ASSMSLGYEQY
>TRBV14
ASSQGPLQGANGELF
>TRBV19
ASSAGEGIPYEQY
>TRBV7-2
ASSLVAGGTYEQY